This entry describes one T cell receptor (beta chain). What it binds is unknown. The record originates from a study of T cell repertoires in ileal Crohn's disease. Across the whole study: Postoperative therapy was given to about half: 11 thiopurines, 15 to 20 anti-TNF agents. Study results and limitations: Clonal expansions were more frequent in active smokers than non-smokers at surgery. All patients with clonality above 26.8% had endoscopic recurrence.

CDR3 length equals 13 residues. Assay used: immunoSEQ multiplex PCR; TCRdb lists only in-frame clones, some missing. The sample includes 15,000 to 20,000 clones, around 93% seen only once; the top ten take about 3.7%. Sequencing input: ileal tissue. This sequence joins TRBV21-1 and TRBJ1-5. TRBV21-1 is termed a pseudogene. This clonotype originated in an adult with Crohn's disease. The CDR3: CASSDRAVQPQHF. As DNA, the CDR3 is TGTGCCAGCAGCGACCGCGCGGTCCAGCCCCAGCATTTT.